The 6 T cell receptor beta chains listed next were all sequenced from one sample in a study of blood T cell repertoires in COVID-19. Profiled with immunoSEQ multiplex PCR; TCRdb holds only in-frame clones, not every one. The profile shows roughly 230,000 clones, roughly 89% of them singletons. Specimen: peripheral blood. Source of these receptors: a middle-aged woman who had recovered from COVID-19.

This chain joins TRBV5-4 and TRBJ1-2; D is possibly TRBD1 (6 bases). Trimming left V 0 bases short and J 4 bases short, with 7 bases between. This CDR3 has 13 residues. Germline V gives CDR1 SGHNT, CDR2 YYREEE (reference sequence). The CDR3 spells CASSLDRAYGYTF. As DNA, the CDR3 is TGTGCCAGCAGCTTGGACAGGGCCTATGGCTACACCTTC.

The chain uses TRBV12-3 or TRBV12-4 and TRBJ1-2; the D is unclear. V was pared by 6 bases and J by 6 bases, with 11 bases between. This CDR3 spans 12 amino acids. The CDR3 DNA reads as TGTGCCAGCAGCCCCGACTCGAATGGCTACACCTTC. Translating gives CASSPDSNGYTF.

This chain links TRBV28 with TRBJ1-5; 10 bases fit TRBD1. Germline CDR1 is MDHEN and CDR2 is SYDVKM. This CDR3 has 14 amino acids. V was clipped by 4 bases and J by 6 bases; unmatched bases: 3. The CDR3 DNA reads TGTGCCAGCAGTTGGGGACAGGGGCGTCAGCCCCAGCATTTT. Translated: CASSWGQGRQPQHF.

The CDR3 coding sequence is TGTGCCAGCAGAAAAAGCGGGGGGGCCAATGAGCAGTTCTTC. It codes for CASRKSGGANEQFF. The chain combines TRBV25-1 with TRBJ2-1; TRBD2 aligns across 10 bases. J gave up 6 bases and V 6 bases, and 5 bases lay outside the gene matches. The germline V gene encodes CDR1 MGHDK and CDR2 SYGVNS. The CDR3 sequence is 14 residues long.

The rearrangement joins TRBV19 to TRBJ2-1; 11 bases are a match to TRBD1. CDR1 is LNHDA and CDR2 is SQIVND in the germline V gene (reference sequence). Trimming cost V 7 bases and J 2 bases; bases outside gene matches: 4. This CDR3 comprises 15 residues. The CDR3 loop reads CASNSGQGAYNEQFF. The CDR3 nucleotides read TGTGCCAGTAACTCGGGACAGGGGGCCTACAATGAGCAGTTCTTC.

This clone was found once. V usage is TRBV6-5 and J usage is TRBJ1-6; 8 nucleotides align to TRBD1. Germline V lookup: CDR1 MNHEY, CDR2 SVGAGI. Losses at the gene ends were 6 bases for V and 10 bases for J; bases not matched to a gene: 8. This CDR3 spans 14 amino acids. CDR3 sequence (DNA): TGTGCCAGCAGGCCCGGACAGGGCCCCTCACCCCTCCACTTT. It encodes CASRPGQGPSPLHF.